The text below deals with one TCR beta chain. Its antigen is not identified. The germline gene is not matched at one end of the junction; a read error may be the cause. These data originate in a study of cytomegalovirus exposure and HLA in healthy donors. Study-wide results and limits: Analyzed later, most CMV-associated TCR beta chains appeared HLA-restricted. A later look showed TCR association rates differing by HLA locus, highest for DRB1 and lowest for HLA-C. Data from an earlier analysis indicated that most TCR beta V segments were productive either about 87% or about 30% of the time.

The PCR made use of 60 Vbeta and 13 Jbeta primers. TCRdb's copy holds only in-frame clones and misses some; the assay was immunoSEQ multiplex PCR. The top ten clones hold 3.9% of a sample with under 150,000 clones, about 78% of them seen once. CDR3 length equals 11 residues. Looked up from germline, CDR1 is SGHAT and CDR2 is FQNNGV. Sequenced sample: PBMCs. V gene TRBV11-2 combines with J gene TRBJ2-7; no clear D gene. The source of this sequence is a man aged 18 to 30 in good health and CMV-seronegative. This CDR3 is CASSSHYEQYF. CDR3 coding DNA: TGTGCCAGCAGCTCTCACTACGAACAGTACTTC.